These 7 T cell receptor beta chains came from one sample sequenced in a study of cytomegalovirus exposure and HLA in healthy donors (dated by TCRdb to about 2017). The library was produced with the immunoSEQ multiplex PCR assay. For the multiplex PCR, a mixture combining 60 forward primers for TCR Vbeta segments and 13 reverse primers for TCR Jbeta segments was used. The source is immuneACCESS, and TCRdb retained only in-frame sequences with V and J called. Part of the clones is not carried over; for the studies checked, unresolved V genes explain less than half of this, and the remainder is unexplained. This sample holds 55,000 to 75,000 clones; 70% to 90% were observed only once. The biggest ten clones account for approximately 1.3% of the sample. The specimen was PBMCs. These receptors all stem from a man aged 18-30 years in good health and CMV-seronegative.

The genes are TRBV30 and TRBJ2-7, with TRBD1 as a possible D gene (5 bases). Trimming pared 3 bases from V and 3 bases from J, leaving 9 bases between. The CDR3 covers 12 residues. The V gene's germline CDR1 is GTSNPN and CDR2 SVGIG (reference sequence). CDR3 protein: CAWRAGFYEQYF. DNA of the CDR3: TGTGCCTGGAGGGCAGGGTTCTACGAGCAGTACTTC.

This chain links TRBV5-4 with TRBJ2-3, with 9 bases aligning to TRBD1. CDR1 is SGHNT and CDR2 is YYREEE in the germline V gene (reference sequence). The CDR3 totals 15 residues. With 4 bases clipped from V and 4 bases from J, the junction kept 7 bases outside the gene matches. CDR3 residues: CASSPGTGRADTQYF. The DNA for the CDR3 is TGTGCCAGCAGCCCTGGGACAGGGAGGGCAGATACGCAGTATTTT.

V and J are TRBV7-9 and TRBJ1-4, with D hard to call. The CDR3 is 13 residues long. Germline V gene data show CDR1 as SEHNR and CDR2 as FQNEAQ (reference sequence). V lost 3 bases and J 4 bases, leaving 6 bases between the germline ends. The chain's CDR3 is CASSLEVNEKLFF. CDR3 DNA sequence: TGTGCCAGCAGCTTGGAGGTTAATGAAAAACTGTTTTTT.

This clone has more than one count but fewer than ten. The chain combines TRBV2 with TRBJ2-5, with 9 positions matching TRBD2. The CDR3 covers 18 residues. With 6 bases clipped from V and 4 bases from J, the junction kept 18 bases outside the gene matches. Germline CDR1 reads SNHLY; CDR2 reads FYNNEI. The CDR3, as DNA: TGTGCCAGCAGGAGGAAGGCGGGGGGGCCTGTGGGAGGAGAGACCCAGTACTTC. Amino acids: CASRRKAGGPVGGETQYF. Complete variable domain (other parts from reference TRBV2 and TRBJ2-5): EPEVTQTPSHQVTQMGQEVILRCVPISNHLYFYWYRQILGQKVEFLVSFYNNEISEKSEIFDDQFSVERPDGSNFTLKIRSTKLEDSAMYFCASRRKAGGPVGGETQYFGPGTRLLVL.

The V gene is TRBV5-4, the J gene TRBJ1-5; the D gene is possibly TRBD1 (5 bases). CDR3 length equals 15 residues. V gave up 1 base and J gave up 5 bases, with 13 bases separating them. The germline V gene has CDR1 SGHNT and CDR2 YYREEE (reference sequence). CDR3 sequence reads: CASSLNQGLDQPQHF. CDR3 coding DNA: TGTGCCAGCAGCTTGAACCAGGGATTGGATCAGCCCCAGCATTTT.

The chain employs TRBV6-6 and TRBJ2-7, with 7 bases identical to TRBD2. V shed 5 bases and J 0 bases; nucleotides not matched to a gene: 7. CDR1 is MNHNY, CDR2 SVGAGI, per germline (reference sequence). This CDR3 spans 15 amino acids. The CDR3 DNA reads TGTGCCAGCAGTAGCGGGACCGCGAGCTCCTACGAGCAGTACTTC. Its protein product is CASSSGTASSYEQYF.

The chain is built from TRBV14 and TRBJ2-7, with D tentatively TRBD1 (6 bases). Deletions cut 0 bases from V and 2 bases from J, with 20 bases between. Germline V gives CDR1 SGHDN, CDR2 FVKESK. The CDR3 sequence is 18 residues long. In DNA, the CDR3 is TGTGCCAGCAGCCAAGAGCCGCTCTATGCAGGGGACACCTACGAGCAGTACTTC. This codes for CASSQEPLYAGDTYEQYF.